The entry below gives a single T cell receptor beta chain sequence along with its context. Its antigen is still unknown. Trimming shortened V by 2 bases and J by 13 bases, and 12 bases separated the two germline ends. The CDR3 consists of 12 residues. Germline CDR1 and CDR2: SNHLY and FYNNEI. Amplification yielded TCR beta CDR3 regions, with RNA transcripts as the source. Primed by the HTBI set, a first-round RT-PCR was run on the TCR CDR3. From the multiplex PCR reads, TCRdb called clonotypes with MiXCR, one entry per CDR3 protein. The top ten clones hold around 47% of a sample with fewer than 650,000 distinct CDR3 sequences, 40% to 55% of them seen once. This specimen comes from a study of T cells in Graves' hyperthyroidism and ophthalmopathy. The study's findings and limits: Clonotypes that were expanded in thyroid above 0.001 mostly appeared in blood too. In simple terms, a model built on 13 V-J features told ophthalmopathy apart from stable hyperthyroidism.

The V and J genes are TRBV2 and TRBJ1-5, with TRBD1 as a possible D gene (6 bases). The source material was peripheral blood or thyroid tissue (not recorded which). The receptor was derived from an adult woman with Graves' disease, either hyperthyroidism or ophthalmopathy (not recorded which). As DNA, the CDR3 is TGTGCCAGCAGTGAACAGGGGAGCAATCAGCATTTT. Translated: CASSEQGSNQHF.